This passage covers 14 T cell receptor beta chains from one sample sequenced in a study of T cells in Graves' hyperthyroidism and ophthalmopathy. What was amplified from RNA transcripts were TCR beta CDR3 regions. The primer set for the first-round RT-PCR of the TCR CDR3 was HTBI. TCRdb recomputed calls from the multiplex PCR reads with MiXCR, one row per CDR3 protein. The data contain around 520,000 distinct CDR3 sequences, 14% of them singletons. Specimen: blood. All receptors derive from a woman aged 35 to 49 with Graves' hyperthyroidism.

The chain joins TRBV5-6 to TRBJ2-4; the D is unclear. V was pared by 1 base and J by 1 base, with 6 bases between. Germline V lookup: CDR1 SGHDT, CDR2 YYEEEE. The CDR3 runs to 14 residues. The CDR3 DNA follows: TGTGCCAGCAGCTTGACGGCGGCCAAAAACATTCAGTACTTC. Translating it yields CASSLTAAKNIQYF.

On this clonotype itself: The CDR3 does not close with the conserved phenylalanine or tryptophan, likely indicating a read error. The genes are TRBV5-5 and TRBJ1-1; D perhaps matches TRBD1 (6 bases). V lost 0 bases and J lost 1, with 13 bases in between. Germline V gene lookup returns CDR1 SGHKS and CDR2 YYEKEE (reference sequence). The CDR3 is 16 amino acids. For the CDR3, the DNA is TGTGCCAGCAGCTTGGTCCTAAGGACAGCGAACACTGAAGCTTTCTCT. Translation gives CASSLVLRTANTEAFS.

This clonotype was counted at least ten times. The CDR3 region is CASSLADRGAYEQYF. Here the CDR3 DNA reads TGTGCCAGCAGCTTAGCGGACAGGGGAGCCTACGAGCAGTACTTC. The rearrangement joins TRBV7-9 to TRBJ2-7; 9 nucleotides align to TRBD1. Germline V gene data show CDR1 as SEHNR and CDR2 as FQNEAQ (reference sequence). The V and J ends lost 0 bases and 2 bases, in that order; junction bases with no gene match: 2. The CDR3 contains 15 residues.

The CDR3 reads CASSFFPSVNTGELFF. CDR3 in DNA: TGTGCCAGCAGCTTTTTCCCCAGCGTGAACACCGGGGAGCTGTTTTTT. This chain joins TRBV11-3 and TRBJ2-2; no clear D. With 3 bases removed from V and 1 base from J, the gap between germline ends came to 12 bases. The CDR3 contains 16 residues. Per the germline V gene, CDR1 is SGHNT and CDR2 is YENEEA.

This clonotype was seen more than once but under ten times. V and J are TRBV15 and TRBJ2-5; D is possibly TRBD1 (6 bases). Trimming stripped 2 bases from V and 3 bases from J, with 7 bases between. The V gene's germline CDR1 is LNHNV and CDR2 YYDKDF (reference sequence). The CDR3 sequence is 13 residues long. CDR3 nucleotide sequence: TGTGCCACCAGCAGAAACAGGGAAGAGACCCAGTACTTC. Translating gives CATSRNREETQYF.

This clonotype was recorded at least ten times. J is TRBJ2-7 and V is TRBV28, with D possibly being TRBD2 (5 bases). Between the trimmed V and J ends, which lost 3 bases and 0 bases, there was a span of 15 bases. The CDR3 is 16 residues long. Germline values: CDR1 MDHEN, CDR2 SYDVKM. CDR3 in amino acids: CASSFFERRSSYEQYF. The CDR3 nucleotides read TGTGCCAGCAGTTTCTTTGAGCGGAGAAGCTCCTACGAGCAGTACTTC.

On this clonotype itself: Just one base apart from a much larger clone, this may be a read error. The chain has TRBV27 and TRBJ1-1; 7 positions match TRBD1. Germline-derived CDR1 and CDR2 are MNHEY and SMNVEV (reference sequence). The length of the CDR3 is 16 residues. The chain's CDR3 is CASKRLLGGGNTEVFF. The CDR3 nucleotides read TGTGCCTCAAAACGGTTATTAGGGGGCGGGAACACTGAAGTTTTCTTT.

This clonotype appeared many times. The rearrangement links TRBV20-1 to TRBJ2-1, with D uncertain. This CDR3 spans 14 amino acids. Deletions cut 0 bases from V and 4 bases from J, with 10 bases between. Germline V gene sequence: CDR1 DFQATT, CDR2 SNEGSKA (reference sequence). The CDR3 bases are TGCAGTGCTAGAGATACGGCACGGTACAATGAGCAGTTCTTC. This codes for CSARDTARYNEQFF.

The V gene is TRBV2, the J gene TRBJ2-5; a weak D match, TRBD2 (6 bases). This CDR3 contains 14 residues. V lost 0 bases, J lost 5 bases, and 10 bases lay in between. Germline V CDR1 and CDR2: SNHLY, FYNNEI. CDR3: CASSEAGGFETQYF. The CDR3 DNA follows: TGTGCCAGCAGTGAAGCGGGAGGTTTTGAGACCCAGTACTTC.

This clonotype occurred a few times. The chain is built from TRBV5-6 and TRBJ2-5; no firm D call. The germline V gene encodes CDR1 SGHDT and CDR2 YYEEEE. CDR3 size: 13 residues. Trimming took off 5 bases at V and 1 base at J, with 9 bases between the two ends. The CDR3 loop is CASRRPIQETQYF. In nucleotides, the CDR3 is TGTGCCAGCAGACGGCCGATCCAAGAGACCCAGTACTTC.

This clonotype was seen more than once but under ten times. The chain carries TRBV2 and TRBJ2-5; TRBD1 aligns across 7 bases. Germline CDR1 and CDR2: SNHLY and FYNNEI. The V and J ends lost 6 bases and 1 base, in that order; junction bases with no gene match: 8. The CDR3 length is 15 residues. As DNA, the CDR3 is TGTGCCAGCAGCGCCCCGACAGGGCTCCAAGAGACCCAGTACTTC. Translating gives CASSAPTGLQETQYF.

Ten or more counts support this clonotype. The CDR3 DNA reads TGTGCCAGCAGCCCCAGGGGAGGACTAGCGGAAAGCAATGAGCAGTTCTTC. Residues: CASSPRGGLAESNEQFF. V usage is TRBV11-2 and J usage is TRBJ2-1; 10 positions match TRBD2. Germline V gene lookup returns CDR1 SGHAT and CDR2 FQNNGV. Trimming cost V 5 bases and J 6 bases; bases outside gene matches: 13. This CDR3 comprises 17 residues.

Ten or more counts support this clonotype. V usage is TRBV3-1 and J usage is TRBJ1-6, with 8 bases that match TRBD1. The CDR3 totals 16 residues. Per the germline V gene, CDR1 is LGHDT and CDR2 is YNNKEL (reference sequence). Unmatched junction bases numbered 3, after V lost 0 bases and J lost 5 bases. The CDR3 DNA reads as TGTGCCAGCAGCCAAGATGGGGACAGGAATAATTCACCCCTCCACTTT. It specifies CASSQDGDRNNSPLHF.

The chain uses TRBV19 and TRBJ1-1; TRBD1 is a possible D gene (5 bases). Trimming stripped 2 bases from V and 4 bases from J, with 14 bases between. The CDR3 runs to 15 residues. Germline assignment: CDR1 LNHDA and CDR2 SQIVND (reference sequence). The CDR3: CASSIMALGVTEAFF. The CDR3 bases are TGTGCCAGTAGTATAATGGCCTTGGGGGTCACTGAAGCTTTCTTT.